This paragraph reports one T cell receptor beta chain. Its cognate antigen is unknown. Profiling relied on immunoSEQ multiplex PCR, and the TCRdb table lists in-frame clones only, not all of them. Here the sample spans 50,000 to 70,000 clones, 75% to 90% being singletons. This sample was included in a study of T cell responses to AZD1222 COVID-19 vaccine. Whole-study results and caveats: Recipients of two AZD1222 doses showed rising Spike-specific TCR breadth and depth.

CDR1 and CDR2 from the germline V gene are MNHEY and SVGEGT. The CDR3 contains 14 residues. Between the trimmed V and J ends, which lost 0 bases and 2 bases, there was a span of 7 bases. The sample was peripheral blood, taken on day 0 of MenACWY control vaccination. The sequence was obtained from an adult in good health. The chain is built from TRBV6-2 or TRBV6-3 and TRBJ2-5; D unclear. CDR3 protein: CASSYSTPQETQYF. CDR3 DNA sequence: TGTGCCAGCAGTTACTCGACTCCGCAAGAGACCCAGTACTTC.